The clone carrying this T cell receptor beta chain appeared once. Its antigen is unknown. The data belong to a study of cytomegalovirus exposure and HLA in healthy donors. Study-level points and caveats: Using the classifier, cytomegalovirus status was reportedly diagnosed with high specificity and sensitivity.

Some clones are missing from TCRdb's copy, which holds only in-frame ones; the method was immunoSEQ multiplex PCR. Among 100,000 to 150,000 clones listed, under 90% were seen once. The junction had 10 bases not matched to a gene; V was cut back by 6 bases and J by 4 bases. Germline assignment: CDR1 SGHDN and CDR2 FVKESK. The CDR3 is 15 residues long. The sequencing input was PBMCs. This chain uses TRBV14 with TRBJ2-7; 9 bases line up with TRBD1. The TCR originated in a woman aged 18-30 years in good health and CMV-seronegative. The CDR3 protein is CASRRTGGKGYEQYF. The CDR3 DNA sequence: TGTGCCAGCAGAAGAACAGGGGGCAAAGGGTACGAGCAGTACTTC.